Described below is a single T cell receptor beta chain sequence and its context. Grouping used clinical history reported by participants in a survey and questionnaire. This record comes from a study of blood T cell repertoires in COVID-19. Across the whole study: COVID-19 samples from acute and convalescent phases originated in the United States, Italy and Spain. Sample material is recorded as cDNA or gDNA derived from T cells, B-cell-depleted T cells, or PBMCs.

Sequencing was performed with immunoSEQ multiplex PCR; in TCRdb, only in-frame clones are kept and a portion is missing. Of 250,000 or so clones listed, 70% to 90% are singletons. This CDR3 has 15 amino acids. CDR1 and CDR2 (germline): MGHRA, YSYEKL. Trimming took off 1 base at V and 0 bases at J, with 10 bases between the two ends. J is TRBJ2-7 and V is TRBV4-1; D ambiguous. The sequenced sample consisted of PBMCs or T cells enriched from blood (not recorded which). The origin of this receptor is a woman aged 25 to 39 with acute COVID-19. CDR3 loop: CASSQVRSSSYEQYF. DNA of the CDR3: TGCGCCAGCAGCCAAGTCCGCTCCAGCTCCTACGAGCAGTACTTC.